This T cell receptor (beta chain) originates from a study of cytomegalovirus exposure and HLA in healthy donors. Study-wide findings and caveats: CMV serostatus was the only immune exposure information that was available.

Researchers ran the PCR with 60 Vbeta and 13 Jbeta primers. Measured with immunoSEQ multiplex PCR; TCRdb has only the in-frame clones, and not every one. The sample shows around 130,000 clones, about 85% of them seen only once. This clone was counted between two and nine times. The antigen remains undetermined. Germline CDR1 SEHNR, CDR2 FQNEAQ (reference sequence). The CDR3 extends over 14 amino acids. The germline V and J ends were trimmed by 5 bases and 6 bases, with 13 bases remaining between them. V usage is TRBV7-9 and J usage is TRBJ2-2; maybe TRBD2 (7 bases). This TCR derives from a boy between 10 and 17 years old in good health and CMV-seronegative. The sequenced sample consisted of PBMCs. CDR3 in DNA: TGTGCCAGCAGCGTCCAGGGGAGGGCCGGGGAGCTGTTTTTT. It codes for CASSVQGRAGELFF.